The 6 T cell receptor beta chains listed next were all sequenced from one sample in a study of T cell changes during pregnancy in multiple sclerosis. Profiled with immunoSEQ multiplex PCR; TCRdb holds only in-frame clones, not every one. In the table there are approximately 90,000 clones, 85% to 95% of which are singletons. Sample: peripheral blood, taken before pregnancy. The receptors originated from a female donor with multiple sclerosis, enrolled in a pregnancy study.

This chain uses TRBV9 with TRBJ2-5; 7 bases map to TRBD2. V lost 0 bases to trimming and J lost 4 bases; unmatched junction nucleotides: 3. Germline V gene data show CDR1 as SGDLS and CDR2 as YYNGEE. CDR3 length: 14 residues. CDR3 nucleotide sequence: TGTGCCAGCAGCGTAGGGTCTAGCGGAGAGACCCAGTACTTC. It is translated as CASSVGSSGETQYF. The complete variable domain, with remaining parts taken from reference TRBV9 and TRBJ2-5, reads DSGVTQTPKHLITATGQRVTLRCSPRSGDLSVYWYQQSLDQGLQFLIQYYNGEERAKGNILERFSAQQFPDLHSELNLSSLELGDSALYFCASSVGSSGETQYFGPGTRLLVL.

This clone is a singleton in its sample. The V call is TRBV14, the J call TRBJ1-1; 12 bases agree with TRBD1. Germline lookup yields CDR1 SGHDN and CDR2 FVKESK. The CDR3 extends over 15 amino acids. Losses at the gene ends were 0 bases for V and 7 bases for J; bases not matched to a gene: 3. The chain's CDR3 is CASSQEGQGANEAFF. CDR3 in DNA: TGTGCCAGCAGCCAAGAGGGACAGGGGGCAAATGAAGCTTTCTTT. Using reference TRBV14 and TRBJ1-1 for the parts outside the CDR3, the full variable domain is EAGVTQFPSHSVIEKGQTVTLRCDPISGHDNLYWYRRVMGKEIKFLLHFVKESKQDESGMPNNRFLAERTGGTYSTLKVQPAELEDSGVYFCASSQEGQGANEAFFGQGTRLTVV.

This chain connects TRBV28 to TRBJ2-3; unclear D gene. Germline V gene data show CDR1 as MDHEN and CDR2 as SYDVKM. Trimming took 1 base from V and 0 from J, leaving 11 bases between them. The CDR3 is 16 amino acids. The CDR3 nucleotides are TGTGCCAGCAGTTTATTCGCAGAACCTAGCACAGATACGCAGTATTTT. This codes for CASSLFAEPSTDTQYF.

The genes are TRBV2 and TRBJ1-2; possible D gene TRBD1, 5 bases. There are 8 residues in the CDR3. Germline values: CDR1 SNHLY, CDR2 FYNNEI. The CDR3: CVTGGYTF. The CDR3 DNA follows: TGTGTTACAGGTGGCTACACCTTC.

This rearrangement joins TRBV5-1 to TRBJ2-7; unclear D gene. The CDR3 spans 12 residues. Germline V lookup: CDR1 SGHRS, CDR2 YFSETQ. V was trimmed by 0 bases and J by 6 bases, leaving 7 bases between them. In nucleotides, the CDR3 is TGCGCCAGCAGCTTGGATCAGTCCGAGCAGTACTTC. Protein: CASSLDQSEQYF.

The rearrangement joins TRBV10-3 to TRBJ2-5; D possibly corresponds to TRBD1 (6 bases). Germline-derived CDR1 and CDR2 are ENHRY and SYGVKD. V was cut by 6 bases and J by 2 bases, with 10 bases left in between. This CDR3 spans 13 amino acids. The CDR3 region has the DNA TGTGCCATCAGAAAGGGGGAACAAGAGACCCAGTACTTC. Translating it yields CAIRKGEQETQYF.